Following are 20 T cell receptor beta chains from one sample sequenced in a study of T cell responses to AZD1222 COVID-19 vaccine. The repertoire was sequenced with immunoSEQ multiplex PCR; TCRdb's copy has only in-frame clones and lacks some. The table shows around 150,000 clones, with approximately 95% occurring only once. This specimen consisted of peripheral blood, obtained 28 days after the second AZD1222 dose. All receptors come from an adult who received the AZD1222 COVID-19 vaccine.

This chain links TRBV19 with TRBJ1-5, with D unresolved. The V and J ends lost 8 bases and 4 bases respectively, with 9 bases between them. The CDR3 loop spans 12 amino acids. CDR1 and CDR2 from the germline V gene are LNHDA and SQIVND (reference sequence). The CDR3 sequence is CASWRINQPQHF. Written as DNA, the CDR3 is TGTGCCAGTTGGAGGATAAATCAGCCCCAGCATTTT.

V is TRBV19 and J is TRBJ2-2; perhaps TRBD1 as D (6 bases). CDR3 length equals 14 residues. Germline CDR1 reads LNHDA; CDR2 reads SQIVND (reference sequence). The V and J ends lost 3 bases and 4 bases respectively, with 9 bases between them. The CDR3 is CASSMPQGTGELFF. The CDR3 coding sequence is TGTGCCAGTAGTATGCCACAGGGCACCGGGGAGCTGTTTTTT.

A few counts support this clone. V is TRBV27 and J is TRBJ2-3, with D maybe TRBD1 (6 bases). Germline V gene sequence: CDR1 MNHEY, CDR2 SMNVEV (reference sequence). V dropped 8 bases and J dropped 0 bases, with 12 bases sitting between them. The CDR3 totals 14 residues. CDR3 nucleotide sequence: TGTGCCAGCCGGTCAGGGGCCAGCACAGATACGCAGTATTTT. Protein product: CASRSGASTDTQYF.

V gene TRBV30 combines with J gene TRBJ2-1; D is possibly TRBD1 (6 bases). The CDR3 spans 13 residues. Germline V gives CDR1 GTSNPN, CDR2 SVGIG (reference sequence). Deletions cut 0 bases from V and 6 bases from J, with 9 bases between. For the CDR3, the DNA is TGTGCCTGGAGTGTTGACAGGCTCAATGAGCAGTTCTTC. Protein: CAWSVDRLNEQFF. The full variable domain, rest sourced from reference TRBV30 and TRBJ2-1, is SQTIHQWPATLVQPVGSPLSLECTVEGTSNPNLYWYRQAAGRGLQLLFYSVGIGQISSEVPQNLSASRPQDRQFILSSKKLLLSDSGFYLCAWSVDRLNEQFFGPGTRLTVL.

The chain is built from TRBV7-9 and TRBJ1-6; TRBD1 is a possible D gene (6 bases). Looked up from germline, CDR1 is SEHNR and CDR2 is FQNEAQ (reference sequence). The CDR3 has 15 amino acids. V was clipped by 1 base and J by 7 bases, with 11 bases between them. The CDR3 spells CASSLGGLANSPLHF. DNA for the CDR3: TGTGCCAGCAGCTTAGGGGGGCTCGCGAATTCACCCCTCCACTTT.

A few counts support this clone. The rearrangement links TRBV6-5 to TRBJ1-2, with D maybe TRBD1 (5 bases). There are 15 residues in the CDR3. The V gene lost 7 bases and the J gene lost 8 bases, with 23 bases spanning the gap. Per the germline V gene, CDR1 is MNHEY and CDR2 is SVGAGI. CDR3 residues: CASTADSGGVNGYTF. CDR3 DNA sequence: TGTGCCAGCACTGCCGATTCCGGGGGGGTGAACGGCTACACCTTC.

J is TRBJ2-2 and V is TRBV4-1; D possibly matches TRBD1 or TRBD2 (5 bases each). The CDR3 is 16 amino acids. V was cut by 2 bases and J by 5 bases, with 15 bases left in between. Germline CDR1 and CDR2: MGHRA and YSYEKL. CDR3 sequence reads: CASSQWFEEGTGELFF. The CDR3 DNA follows: TGCGCCAGCAGCCAATGGTTCGAAGAGGGGACCGGGGAGCTGTTTTTT.

The gene calls are TRBV19 and TRBJ1-4; D is uncertain. Trimming stripped 5 bases from V and 8 bases from J, with 15 bases between. The CDR3 length is 14 residues. Germline V gene sequence: CDR1 LNHDA, CDR2 SQIVND (reference sequence). The CDR3 bases are TGTGCCAGTAGTCCAGGAGTTGGGCGAGAAAAACTGTTTTTT. Protein: CASSPGVGREKLFF.

The chain recombines TRBV5-1 with TRBJ1-1; maybe TRBD1 (6 bases). This CDR3 comprises 14 residues. Trimming shortened V by 5 bases and J by 5 bases, and 16 bases separated the two germline ends. Per the germline V gene, CDR1 is SGHRS and CDR2 is YFSETQ. The CDR3 bases are TGCGCCAGCAGTCCGACAGGCGGGTGGACTGAAGCTTTCTTT. Translating it yields CASSPTGGWTEAFF.

CDR3 sequence reads: CASSQFGDSANSYEQYF. DNA for the CDR3: TGCGCCAGCAGCCAATTTGGCGACAGCGCTAACTCCTACGAGCAGTACTTC. The chain employs TRBV4-1 and TRBJ2-7, with D maybe TRBD1 (5 bases). V lost 2 bases, J lost 0 bases, and 17 bases lay in between. Germline CDR1 MGHRA, CDR2 YSYEKL. CDR3 length: 17 residues.

The V call is TRBV28, the J call TRBJ1-4; possible D gene TRBD1, 5 bases. The germline CDR1 and CDR2 sequences are MDHEN and SYDVKM. V lost 6 bases, J lost 0 bases, and 11 bases lay in between. This CDR3 is 15 amino acids long. In DNA form, the CDR3 reads TGTGCCAGCAGCCAACGACAGTCAACTAATGAAAAACTGTTTTTT. The encoded protein is CASSQRQSTNEKLFF.

This chain connects TRBV5-1 to TRBJ2-7; maybe TRBD2 (6 bases). The germline V gene has CDR1 SGHRS and CDR2 YFSETQ. The CDR3 has 14 amino acids. V lost 4 bases and J lost 5, with 16 bases in between. Written as DNA, the CDR3 is TGCGCCAGCAGCCAGATCCATACTAGCAACGAGCAGTACTTC. Its protein product is CASSQIHTSNEQYF.

This sequence joins TRBV19 and TRBJ1-5; D not certain. Per germline, CDR1 LNHDA and CDR2 SQIVND (reference sequence). Deletions cut 3 bases from V and 0 bases from J, with 9 bases between. The length of the CDR3 is 15 residues. The CDR3 coding sequence is TGTGCCAGTAGTATTGGGGAATATAGCAATCAGCCCCAGCATTTT. Its translation is CASSIGEYSNQPQHF. Based on the CDR3 plus reference TRBV19 and TRBJ1-5, the full variable domain is DGGITQSPKYLFRKEGQNVTLSCEQNLNHDAMYWYRQDPGQGLRLIYYSQIVNDFQKGDIAEGYSVSREKKESFPLTVTSAQKNPTAFYLCASSIGEYSNQPQHFGDGTRLSIL.

The genes are TRBV27 and TRBJ1-5; a possible D gene is TRBD1 (6 bases). The CDR3 is 14 residues long. Per germline, CDR1 MNHEY and CDR2 SMNVEV (reference sequence). V dropped 5 bases and J dropped 4 bases, with 12 bases sitting between them. CDR3 protein: CASSGQFPNQPQHF. CDR3 nucleotide sequence: TGTGCCAGCAGTGGACAGTTTCCGAATCAGCCCCAGCATTTT.

The chain uses TRBV18 and TRBJ1-1; D possibly corresponds to TRBD1 (6 bases). V lost 2 bases, J lost 1 base, and 11 bases lay in between. CDR1 is KGHSH, CDR2 LQKENI, per germline. This CDR3 spans 15 amino acids. As DNA, the CDR3 is TGTGCCAGCTCACCATGGCGGGGACAGAACACTGAAGCTTTCTTT. Translated, it gives CASSPWRGQNTEAFF.

The chain carries TRBV11-3 and TRBJ2-3, with 8 bases aligning to TRBD2. CDR3 length: 13 amino acids. Germline CDR1 and CDR2: SGHNT and YENEEA. J was trimmed by 10 bases and V by 5 bases; bases with no gene match: 8. The DNA for the CDR3 is TGTGCCAGCAGCGAAGCCGGGACTAGAGCGCAGTATTTT. Protein sequence: CASSEAGTRAQYF.

There are a few counts of this clone. This chain joins TRBV30 and TRBJ2-2; D ambiguous. CDR1 GTSNPN and CDR2 SVGIG come from the germline V gene (reference sequence). V lost 5 bases to trimming and J lost 5 bases, with 6 bases between them. The CDR3 totals 11 residues. The CDR3 DNA is TGTGCCTGGGTCGGAACCGGGGAGCTGTTTTTT. Its protein is CAWVGTGELFF.

The J gene is TRBJ1-2, the V gene TRBV28, with D perhaps matching TRBD1 (5 bases). The CDR3 is 13 amino acids. The germline CDR1 and CDR2 sequences are MDHEN and SYDVKM. Trimming took off 2 bases at V and 8 bases at J, with 12 bases between the two ends. CDR3: CASSLGQGGGYTF. In DNA, the CDR3 is TGTGCCAGCAGTTTAGGGCAGGGCGGCGGCTACACCTTC.

The chain employs TRBV2 and TRBJ2-4; perhaps TRBD1 as D (5 bases). V was trimmed by 6 bases and J by 7 bases, leaving 16 bases between them. This CDR3 has 14 residues. Germline CDR1 is SNHLY and CDR2 is FYNNEI. Here the CDR3 reads CASRNLRGGNIQYF. CDR3 DNA: TGTGCCAGCAGGAACCTTAGGGGTGGGAACATTCAGTACTTC.

This chain connects TRBV27 to TRBJ1-1, with D perhaps matching TRBD1 (6 bases). Per germline, CDR1 MNHEY and CDR2 SMNVEV (reference sequence). The ends were cut back, 6 bases at V and 7 bases at J, with 15 bases in the middle. The CDR3 sequence is 13 residues long. CDR3 protein: CASSITRTVEAFF. CDR3 sequence (DNA): TGTGCCAGCAGCATAACCAGGACAGTTGAAGCTTTCTTT.